This T cell receptor (beta chain) was sequenced in a study of blood T cell repertoires in COVID-19. The wider study: Acute and convalescent COVID-19 samples came from the United States, Italy and Spain. PBMCs, B-cell-depleted T cells, or T cells were the source of the cDNA or gDNA that made up the material.

Using immunoSEQ multiplex PCR, the repertoire was profiled, and TCRdb retains in-frame clones only, with some absent. In the table there are roughly 230,000 clones, under 90% of which are singletons. This CDR3 is built from 14 residues. Germline loops: CDR1 LGHDT, CDR2 YNNKEL (reference sequence). The germline V and J ends were trimmed by 4 bases and 4 bases, with 14 bases remaining between them. The gene calls are TRBV3-1 (or the pseudogene TRBV3-2) and TRBJ2-7; D is possibly TRBD2 (6 bases). The sequence came from a woman of 80 years or more with COVID-19, enrolled during active disease. Sequenced material: peripheral blood. The CDR3 sequence: CASSLSGRRYEQYF. DNA of the CDR3: TGTGCCAGCAGCCTCTCAGGGAGGCGATACGAGCAGTACTTC.